The 23 T cell receptor beta chains presented below share a single source sample, sequenced in a study of CXCR3-negative and CXCR3-positive naive CD8 T cells. General observations from the study: Higher TRB CDR3 hydrophobicity marked CXCR3-positive naive cells relative to CXCR3-negative naive cells.

The authors made the TRB cDNA libraries by 5' RACE using UMI labels. TCRdb processed the 5' RACE reads again and assigns one entry to each CDR3 protein, with no DNA. This sample's clone table lists roughly 130,000 distinct CDR3 sequences. Antigen specificity for these receptors is unknown. The sequenced sample consisted of naive CXCR3+ CD8+ T cells from blood. As to subset: CD45RO-CCR7+CD27+CD95- naive CD8+ T cells expressing CXCR3 (TNR3+). These receptors originate from a human donor in good health. Some clones in this sample may be carry-over from other donors' samples.

V is TRBV28 and J is TRBJ2-3; TCRdb gives TRBD2 as the D gene, but with no DNA this cannot be confirmed. This CDR3 has 18 residues. The germline CDR1 and CDR2 sequences are MDHEN and SYDVKM. This chain's CDR3 is CASSLPGLAGGLADTQYF.

The CDR3 protein is CASSQDRSSGGLNEQFF. The rearrangement uses TRBV4-3 and TRBJ2-1; TCRdb outputs TRBD2, but without DNA this stays unchecked. This CDR3 comprises 17 residues. CDR1 and CDR2 from the germline V gene are LGHNA and YSLEER.

The chain links TRBV28 to TRBJ2-2. Germline CDR1 MDHEN, CDR2 SYDVKM. The length of the CDR3 is 14 residues. CDR3 sequence: CASSLTTGTGELFF.

J is TRBJ2-1 and V is TRBV7-6; the TRBD2 assignment by TCRdb is unverifiable without DNA. The CDR3 is made up of 16 amino acids. Germline assignment: CDR1 SGHVS and CDR2 FNYEAQ. The CDR3 loop reads CASSLDETSGTFEQFF.

V gene TRBV7-9 combines with J gene TRBJ2-2. Germline V gene data show CDR1 as SEHNR and CDR2 as FQNEAQ (reference sequence). This CDR3 has 16 residues. Here the CDR3 reads CASSLGVSANTGELFF.

This CDR3 reads CSVVLANTEAFF. This chain links TRBV29-1 with TRBJ1-1. The germline CDR1 and CDR2 sequences are SQVTM and ANQGSEA. The CDR3 loop spans 12 amino acids.

The chain uses TRBV7-2 and TRBJ2-7; TCRdb selects TRBD1, and the lack of DNA leaves this call unchecked. The V gene's germline CDR1 is SGHTA and CDR2 FQGNSA. The CDR3 length is 17 residues. The CDR3 spells CASSYPSGQGVVYEQYF.

The rearrangement uses TRBV20-1 and TRBJ2-2. Per germline, CDR1 DFQATT and CDR2 SNEGSKA (reference sequence). CDR3 size: 14 residues. CDR3: CSARDLAVTGELFF.

CDR3 in amino acids: CSASTGGRKTQYF. The rearrangement joins TRBV20-1 to TRBJ2-5; TCRdb's D call of TRBD1 is untestable without DNA. The CDR3 loop spans 13 amino acids. The germline CDR1 and CDR2 sequences are DFQATT and SNEGSKA (reference sequence).

CDR3: CASSSLAGGRETQYF. J is TRBJ2-5 and V is TRBV7-7; TCRdb selects TRBD2, and the lack of DNA leaves this call unchecked. The CDR3 sequence is 15 residues long. The V gene's germline CDR1 is SSHAT and CDR2 FNYEAQ (reference sequence).

The chain uses TRBV7-9 and TRBJ1-4. CDR3 length equals 11 residues. CDR1 SEHNR and CDR2 FQNEAQ come from the germline V gene (reference sequence). The CDR3: CASSFDEKLFF. Combining the CDR3 with reference TRBV7-9 and TRBJ1-4 gives the whole variable domain DTGVSQNPRHKITKRGQNVTFRCDPISEHNRLYWYRQTLGQGPEFLTYFQNEAQLEKSRLLSDRFSAERPKGSFSTLEIQRTEQGDSAMYLCASSFDEKLFFGSGTQLSVL.

The chain's CDR3 is CASSPGTITTDTQYF. The chain carries TRBV5-1 and TRBJ2-3; without DNA, the TCRdb call of TRBD1 cannot be checked. Germline CDR1 and CDR2: SGHRS and YFSETQ. This CDR3 contains 15 residues.

V usage is TRBV2 and J usage is TRBJ1-2. Per germline, CDR1 SNHLY and CDR2 FYNNEI. The CDR3 is 11 residues long. CDR3 region: CASSEGGTHTF.

This chain links TRBV20-1 with TRBJ2-1; TCRdb lists TRBD2, though no DNA is available to test this call. The CDR3 is 14 amino acids. From germline, CDR1 is DFQATT and CDR2 SNEGSKA (reference sequence). CDR3 in amino acids: CSADSSLSYNEQFF.

The genes are TRBV9 and TRBJ2-2; the D gene TCRdb calls, TRBD2, cannot be checked with no DNA. Looked up from germline, CDR1 is SGDLS and CDR2 is YYNGEE. The CDR3 runs to 19 residues. CDR3 loop: CASSVRTSGRDPSTGELFF.

The chain couples TRBV10-2 to TRBJ2-1; lacking DNA, the TRBD1 call made by TCRdb goes unchecked. Germline CDR1 reads WSHSY; CDR2 reads SAAADI. This CDR3 is 11 amino acids long. The CDR3 loop is CASFLGDEQFF.

This chain connects TRBV5-4 to TRBJ2-5; TCRdb gives TRBD1 as the D gene, but with no DNA this cannot be confirmed. Germline V lookup: CDR1 SGHNT, CDR2 YYREEE (reference sequence). This CDR3 comprises 16 residues. The CDR3 loop is CASSSPEVLTKETQYF.

The chain is built from TRBV30 and TRBJ2-1. The CDR3 loop spans 13 amino acids. CDR1 and CDR2 (germline): GTSNPN, SVGIG (reference sequence). CDR3 sequence: CAWSVLTPNEQFF.

This rearrangement joins TRBV4-3 to TRBJ2-2; the TCRdb call, TRBD1, lacks DNA for checking. Germline V lookup: CDR1 LGHNA, CDR2 YSLEER. The CDR3 sequence is 15 residues long. The CDR3 loop reads CASSPGQPSTGELFF.

The gene calls are TRBV5-6 and TRBJ2-1; as DNA is missing, the TRBD1 call by TCRdb cannot be tested. CDR3 length: 16 residues. Germline CDR1 is SGHDT and CDR2 is YYEEEE. The CDR3 spells CATSGDNISSYNEQFF.

The chain uses TRBV5-6 and TRBJ1-1; the D call from TCRdb, TRBD1, cannot be confirmed without DNA. CDR1 SGHDT and CDR2 YYEEEE come from the germline V gene. This CDR3 has 16 residues. CDR3 residues: CASSLAGDRGQTEAFF.

This sequence joins TRBV5-1 and TRBJ2-2; TCRdb's D call, TRBD1, is unchecked because there is no DNA. The CDR3 is 15 amino acids. Germline values: CDR1 SGHRS, CDR2 YFSETQ. The CDR3 reads CASSLVGQNTGELFF.

This chain uses TRBV4-1 with TRBJ1-5; TCRdb's D gene call, TRBD1, goes unchecked for lack of DNA. The CDR3 covers 18 residues. CDR1 and CDR2 from the germline V gene are MGHRA and YSYEKL. Here the CDR3 reads CASSQGRGTGPMGQPQHF.